Below, one T cell receptor beta chain is given with its context. Its specificity is not known. The data were produced by immunoSEQ multiplex PCR, yet TCRdb's version contains in-frame clones alone and is incomplete. Of around 2.1 million clones detected, 93% appear once; the ten largest clones hold roughly 1.7%. This sample is part of a study of shared clonotypes between healthy human individuals. Regarding the study as a whole: The donor pool, a small one, limited the genetic and exposure-history diversity represented. Clonotype sharing across donors was expected to vary with sequencing depth.

The junction had 5 bases not matched to a gene; V was cut back by 6 bases and J by 1 base. The CDR3 consists of 16 residues. The germline CDR1 and CDR2 sequences are SGHTS and YDEGEE. CD45RO-negative, CCR7-positively selected cells formed the naive CD8 fraction, excluding terminally differentiated effector memory CD45RA+ cells. Healthy and HIV-negative, the adult donors had no recent acute infections or vaccinations. Sequenced input: naive CD8+ T cells from PBMCs. The TCR sequence derives from a man between 18 and 35 years old in good health. Some clones in this sample may be carry-over from other donors' samples. V is TRBV5-8 and J is TRBJ2-1; 12 nucleotides agree with TRBD2. The CDR3 loop reads CASTTGTSGSYNEQFF. In nucleotides, the CDR3 is TGTGCCAGCACCACCGGGACTAGCGGGTCCTACAATGAGCAGTTCTTC. Full variable domain (remainder filled in from reference TRBV5-8 and TRBJ2-1): EAGVTQSPTHLIKTRGQQATLRCSPISGHTSVYWYQQALGLGLQFLLWYDEGEERNRGNFPPRFSGRQFPNYSSELNVNALELEDSALYLCASTTGTSGSYNEQFFGPGTRLTVL.